Presented here are 18 T cell receptor beta chains from one specimen sequenced in a study of blood T cell repertoires in COVID-19 (dated by TCRdb to about 2020). Library preparation employed the immunoSEQ multiplex PCR assay. TCRdb took this table from immuneACCESS and kept in-frame rearrangements with V and J called. Such tables lack part of the clones; where checked against another copy, unresolved V genes explain under half of the gap, and the rest is unexplained. In this sample the table shows some 200,000 clones, 80% to 90% of which occur a single time. Of the sample, approximately 12% is held by the ten largest clones. The source material was PBMCs or T cells enriched from blood (not recorded which). The source is a man aged 35-49 years who had recovered from COVID-19.

V is TRBV4-2 and J is TRBJ2-3; D gene uncertain. Trimming took 1 base from V and 0 from J, leaving 5 bases between them. The CDR3 covers 14 residues. Per the germline V gene, CDR1 is LGHNA and CDR2 is YNFKEQ. The CDR3 nucleotides are TGTGCCAGCAGCCAAGGGCACAGCACAGATACGCAGTATTTT. This translates into CASSQGHSTDTQYF.

The chain has TRBV11-3 and TRBJ1-1, with TRBD1 identical over 11 bases. Germline values: CDR1 SGHNT, CDR2 YENEEA. The CDR3 has 15 residues. V lost 3 bases, J lost 3 bases, and 3 bases stayed unmatched. This CDR3 is CASSFGQGAHTEAFF. In nucleotides, the CDR3 is TGTGCCAGCAGCTTCGGACAGGGGGCTCACACTGAAGCTTTCTTT. The variable domain in full, completed from reference TRBV11-3 and TRBJ1-1, reads EAGVVQSPRYKIIEKKQPVAFWCNPISGHNTLYWYLQNLGQGPELLIRYENEEAVDDSQLPKDRFSAERLKGVDSTLKIQPAELGDSAVYLCASSFGQGAHTEAFFGQGTRLTVV.

The chain carries TRBV4-3 and TRBJ1-2; D remains ambiguous. CDR1 is LGHNA, CDR2 YSLEER, per germline. The V end lost 1 base, the J end lost 7 bases, and 10 bases lay between the germline ends. The length of the CDR3 is 13 residues. Written as DNA, the CDR3 is TGCGCCAGCAGCCAAGCTAGGAGGAGTGGCTACACCTTC. The encoded protein is CASSQARRSGYTF.

The CDR3 here is CASEPGSANTGELFF. As DNA, the CDR3 is TGTGCCAGCGAACCGGGGAGCGCGAACACCGGGGAGCTGTTTTTT. The V gene is TRBV19, the J gene TRBJ2-2; maybe TRBD2 (5 bases). The ends were cut back, 9 bases at V and 0 bases at J, with 14 bases in the middle. Germline V CDR1 and CDR2: LNHDA, SQIVND (reference sequence). This CDR3 spans 15 amino acids.

This rearrangement joins TRBV7-2 to TRBJ2-1; TRBD1 is a possible D gene (5 bases). The germline gives CDR1 SGHTA, CDR2 FQGNSA. The CDR3 runs 15 residues. V dropped 1 base and J dropped 8 bases, with 15 bases sitting between them. The CDR3 DNA follows: TGTGCCAGCAGCTTAGGAGGTGGCAGGGCCCATGAGCAGTTCTTC. Translation: CASSLGGGRAHEQFF.

V usage is TRBV19 and J usage is TRBJ1-6; 11 nucleotides match TRBD1. Losses at the gene ends were 5 bases for V and 5 bases for J; bases not matched to a gene: 8. Germline lookup yields CDR1 LNHDA and CDR2 SQIVND (reference sequence). The CDR3 covers 17 residues. In DNA form, the CDR3 reads TGTGCCAGTAGTCCTAGGGACAGGGGGTCCAATAATTCACCCCTCCACTTT. It yields the protein CASSPRDRGSNNSPLHF.

The CDR3 region is CASSERRRASTDTQYF. The CDR3 region has the DNA TGTGCCAGCAGTGAAAGGAGGAGAGCTAGCACAGATACGCAGTATTTT. This rearrangement joins TRBV25-1 to TRBJ2-3, with D tentatively TRBD2 (5 bases). From germline, CDR1 is MGHDK and CDR2 SYGVNS. The CDR3 extends over 16 amino acids. Trimming removed 2 bases at V and 0 bases at J, with 12 bases between.

The chain uses TRBV18 and TRBJ1-2, with D perhaps TRBD1 (5 bases). Trimming cost V 6 bases and J 5 bases, with 16 bases left between them. Germline-derived CDR1 and CDR2 are KGHSH and LQKENI. CDR3 length: 14 amino acids. The CDR3 sequence: CASSQIPGIYGYTF. In DNA form, the CDR3 reads TGTGCCAGCTCCCAAATACCAGGGATTTATGGCTACACCTTC. Full variable domain (rest looked up from reference TRBV18 and TRBJ1-2): NAGVMQNPRHLVRRRGQEARLRCSPMKGHSHVYWYRQLPEEGLKFMVYLQKENIIDESGMPKERFSAEFPKEGPSILRIQQVVRGDSAAYFCASSQIPGIYGYTFGSGTRLTVV.

CDR3 region: CASSHGTSRGETQYF. In nucleotides, the CDR3 is TGCGCCAGCAGCCACGGGACATCCCGAGGTGAGACCCAGTACTTC. The chain is built from TRBV5-1 and TRBJ2-5, with D possibly being TRBD1 (6 bases). Deletions cut 4 bases from V and 5 bases from J, with 18 bases between. CDR3 length: 15 amino acids. The germline gives CDR1 SGHRS, CDR2 YFSETQ.

The chain has TRBV5-1 and TRBJ1-4; TRBD1 might be the D (5 bases). The CDR3 covers 17 residues. V was pared by 0 bases and J by 1 base, with 13 bases between. Germline lookup yields CDR1 SGHRS and CDR2 YFSETQ. CDR3 in DNA: TGCGCCAGCAGCTTGGAGGTTGGGGCCCTAACTAATGAAAAACTGTTTTTT. This translates into CASSLEVGALTNEKLFF. The whole variable domain, filled in from reference TRBV5-1 and TRBJ1-4, reads KAGVTQTPRYLIKTRGQQVTLSCSPISGHRSVSWYQQTPGQGLQFLFEYFSETQRNKGNFPGRFSGRQFSNSRSEMNVSTLELGDSALYLCASSLEVGALTNEKLFFGSGTQLSVL.

This clone was detected a few times. This sequence joins TRBV20-1 and TRBJ1-2, with D possibly TRBD1 on 5 matching bases. The CDR3 totals 11 residues. Germline V CDR1 and CDR2: DFQATT, SNEGSKA (reference sequence). Trimming left V 2 bases short and J 13 bases short, with 14 bases between. This chain's CDR3 is CSARKPGVGTF. CDR3 sequence (DNA): TGCAGTGCTAGAAAACCGGGGGTGGGCACCTTC.

The chain has TRBV4-1 and TRBJ2-3; the D is unclear. The germline CDR1 and CDR2 sequences are MGHRA and YSYEKL. Trimming removed 0 bases from V and 2 bases from J, with 12 bases in between. The CDR3 consists of 16 residues. The CDR3 DNA is TGCGCCAGCAGCCAAGATACTCCTTTCCCCACAGATACGCAGTATTTT. Residues: CASSQDTPFPTDTQYF.

This chain uses TRBV27 with TRBJ1-1, with D hard to call. The CDR3 extends over 12 amino acids. V was trimmed by 7 bases and J by 1 base, leaving 7 bases between them. CDR1 MNHEY and CDR2 SMNVEV come from the germline V gene (reference sequence). CDR3 DNA sequence: TGTGCCAGCAAAACCGGGAACACTGAAGCTTTCTTT. Protein product: CASKTGNTEAFF.

V is TRBV20-1 and J is TRBJ1-6, with D uncertain. Germline lookup yields CDR1 DFQATT and CDR2 SNEGSKA (reference sequence). Trimming shortened V by 3 bases and J by 6 bases, and 9 bases separated the two germline ends. The CDR3 totals 13 residues. The CDR3 bases are TGCAGTGCTAGTGCTGGGCTTAATTCACCCCTCCACTTT. It is translated as CSASAGLNSPLHF.

This clone has only a few counts. The CDR3 nucleotides read TGTGCCACCACAGGGGGCAATTCACCCCTCCACTTT. Its protein product is CATTGGNSPLHF. The rearrangement joins TRBV10-3 to TRBJ1-6; 9 bases line up with TRBD1. The V gene end was trimmed by 10 bases and the J gene end by 7 bases; junction bases not matched to a gene: 2. The germline gives CDR1 ENHRY, CDR2 SYGVKD. The CDR3 contains 12 residues.

The chain uses TRBV24-1 and TRBJ2-3, with TRBD1 identical over 7 bases. V lost 6 bases to trimming and J lost 0 bases; unmatched junction nucleotides: 5. Germline CDR1 KGHDR, CDR2 SFDVKD. This CDR3 is built from 15 residues. CDR3 sequence (DNA): TGTGCCACCAGTCGGGACAGCTCTAGCACAGATACGCAGTATTTT. Translating gives CATSRDSSSTDTQYF.

This clone has a count of ten or more. The chain employs TRBV19 and TRBJ2-2, with D perhaps TRBD1 (7 bases). CDR3 length: 16 amino acids. Trimming pared 7 bases from V and 1 base from J, leaving 16 bases between. In germline, CDR1 is LNHDA, CDR2 SQIVND (reference sequence). The CDR3 sequence: CASNPTGRKNTGELFF. In DNA form, the CDR3 reads TGTGCCAGTAACCCGACAGGGAGGAAGAACACCGGGGAGCTGTTTTTT.

The genes are TRBV28 and TRBJ1-4; D gene uncertain. The germline V gene encodes CDR1 MDHEN and CDR2 SYDVKM. The germline V and J ends were trimmed by 1 base and 5 bases, with 8 bases remaining between them. The CDR3 sequence is 14 residues long. The CDR3: CASSLSRRNEKLFF. As DNA, the CDR3 is TGTGCCAGCAGTTTATCCAGGCGAAATGAAAAACTGTTTTTT.